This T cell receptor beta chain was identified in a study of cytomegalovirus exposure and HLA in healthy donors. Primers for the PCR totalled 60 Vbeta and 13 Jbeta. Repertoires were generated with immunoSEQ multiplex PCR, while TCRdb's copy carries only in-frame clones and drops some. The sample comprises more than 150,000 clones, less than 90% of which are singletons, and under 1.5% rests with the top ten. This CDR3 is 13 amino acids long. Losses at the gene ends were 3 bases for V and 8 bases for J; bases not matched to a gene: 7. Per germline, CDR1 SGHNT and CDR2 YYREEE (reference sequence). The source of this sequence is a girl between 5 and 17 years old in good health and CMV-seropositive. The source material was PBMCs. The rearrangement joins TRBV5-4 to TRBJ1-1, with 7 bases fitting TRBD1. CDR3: CASSSDRVREAFF. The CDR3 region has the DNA TGTGCCAGCAGCTCCGACAGGGTTAGGGAAGCTTTCTTT.